This T cell receptor beta chain emerged from a study of blood T cell repertoires in COVID-19. The method was immunoSEQ multiplex PCR; TCRdb's version includes in-frame clones alone and lacks a portion of them. The sample lists 150,000 to 200,000 clones; roughly 80% were seen once. This clone appeared a few times. The sample was PBMCs or T cells enriched from blood (not recorded which). The clonotype comes from a man aged 40-55 years who had recovered from COVID-19.

This CDR3 reads CASSIRDRVFRNQPQHF. The CDR3 region has the DNA TGTGCCAGTAGTATACGGGACAGGGTGTTTCGCAATCAGCCCCAGCATTTT. This chain links TRBV19 with TRBJ1-5, with 9 positions matching TRBD1. The CDR3 loop spans 17 amino acids. The V segment lost 2 bases and the J segment 2 bases; nucleotides outside the gene matches: 7. The germline gives CDR1 LNHDA, CDR2 SQIVND (reference sequence).